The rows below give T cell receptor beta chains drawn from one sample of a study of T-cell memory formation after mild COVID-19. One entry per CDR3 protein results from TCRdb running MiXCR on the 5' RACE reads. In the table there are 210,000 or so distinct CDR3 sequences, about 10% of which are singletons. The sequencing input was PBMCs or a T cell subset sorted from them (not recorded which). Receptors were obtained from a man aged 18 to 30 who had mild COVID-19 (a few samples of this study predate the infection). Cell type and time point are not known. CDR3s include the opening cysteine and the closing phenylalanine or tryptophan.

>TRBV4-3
CASSQDPPQNGGTQYF
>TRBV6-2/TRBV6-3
CASSYSDGQPVQYF
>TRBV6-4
CASSLTGGNTEAFF
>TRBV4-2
CASRTGEGNTEAFF
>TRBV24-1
CATGTVGSTDTQYF
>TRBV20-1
CSARDALGPGEQYF
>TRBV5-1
CASSLGTGGRETQYF
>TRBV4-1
CASSQVGSSYNEQFF
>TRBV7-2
CASVGRDRGSLLAKNIQYF
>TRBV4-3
CASSQGQGEEKLFF
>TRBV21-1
CATARWRGPTDTQYF
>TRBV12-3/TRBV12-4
CASSFRASGADTQYF
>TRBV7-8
CASSLRDGPYEQYF
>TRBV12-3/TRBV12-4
CASSRTGLDNEKLFF
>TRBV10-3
CAANAIGLADDEQFF
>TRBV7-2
CASSRGAGTQETQYF